These 26 T cell receptor beta chains came from one sample sequenced in a study of T cells in Graves' hyperthyroidism and ophthalmopathy. RNA transcripts provided the source from which TCR beta CDR3 regions were amplified. The HTBI set primed first-round TCR CDR3 RT-PCR. TCRdb redid the calling of the multiplex PCR reads with MiXCR, one entry per CDR3 protein. The table has 450,000 to 650,000 distinct CDR3 sequences, 17% seen once. The sample comprised blood. The receptors shown here come from a young woman with Graves' ophthalmopathy.

Remarks on this clonotype: It may be a read error: a sequence one base away is much more abundant. J is TRBJ2-1 and V is TRBV7-2; D call uncertain. Germline lookup yields CDR1 SGHTA and CDR2 FQGNSA. V lost 1 base, J lost 8 bases, and 21 bases lay in between. This CDR3 is 17 amino acids long. CDR3 residues: CASSLEGPAAPYDEQFF. In DNA, the CDR3 is TGTGCCAGCAGCTTAGAAGGTCCGGCGGCCCCATACGATGAGCAGTTCTTC.

This clonotype occurred a few times. This chain connects TRBV6-2 or TRBV6-3 to TRBJ1-4; D remains unclear. There are 13 residues in the CDR3. Deletions cut 4 bases from V and 3 bases from J, with 6 bases between. Germline CDR1 reads MNHEY; CDR2 reads SVGEGT. The CDR3 DNA is TGTGCCAGCAGTTTCCCTTCTAATGAAAAACTGTTTTTT. This translates into CASSFPSNEKLFF.

This clonotype was observed a single time. The gene calls are TRBV6-1 and TRBJ1-2; D remains unclear. Germline V gene lookup returns CDR1 MNHNS and CDR2 SASEGT. V lost 1 base and J lost 2, with 11 bases in between. The length of the CDR3 is 15 residues. CDR3 amino acids: CASSEGFTGNYGYTF. Written as DNA, the CDR3 is TGTGCCAGCAGTGAAGGTTTTACGGGGAACTATGGCTACACCTTC.

The chain joins TRBV19 to TRBJ2-4; TRBD2 is a possible D gene (5 bases). CDR3 length: 15 residues. Trimming left V 3 bases short and J 1 base short, with 10 bases between. CDR1 LNHDA and CDR2 SQIVND come from the germline V gene (reference sequence). The DNA of the CDR3 is TGTGCCAGTAGTATCTCACCGGGGGCCAAAAACATTCAGTACTTC. This gives the protein CASSISPGAKNIQYF.

This chain uses TRBV11-1 with TRBJ2-1, with 12 bases that match TRBD2. V lost 0 bases and J lost 3; bases outside the gene matches: 9. Germline V lookup: CDR1 SGHAT, CDR2 FQDESV (reference sequence). CDR3 length: 19 residues. The CDR3 is CASSLAFKQGLAGYNEQFF. The CDR3 bases are TGTGCCAGCAGCTTAGCCTTTAAACAGGGACTAGCGGGCTACAATGAGCAGTTCTTC.

V is TRBV28 and J is TRBJ1-2; maybe TRBD1 (6 bases). The CDR3 is 12 residues long. Germline CDR1 is MDHEN and CDR2 is SYDVKM. Trimming took off 6 bases at V and 5 bases at J, with 10 bases between the two ends. The CDR3 sequence: CASSWGPYGYTF. The CDR3, as DNA: TGTGCCAGCAGCTGGGGGCCATATGGCTACACCTTC.

This clonotype has at least ten counts. The chain employs TRBV2 and TRBJ2-1; 11 bases line up with TRBD2. Germline V gene data show CDR1 as SNHLY and CDR2 as FYNNEI. The CDR3 contains 18 residues. The junction had 11 bases not matched to a gene; V was cut back by 4 bases and J by 3 bases. CDR3 sequence: CASSGRSSGGAVYNEQFF. For the CDR3, the DNA is TGTGCCAGCAGTGGTAGGAGTAGCGGGGGGGCCGTCTACAATGAGCAGTTCTTC.

This clonotype was observed many times. The V and J genes are TRBV7-2 and TRBJ2-3, with unresolved D. The CDR3 is made up of 15 amino acids. The germline V gene encodes CDR1 SGHTA and CDR2 FQGNSA. Trimming pared 2 bases from V and 0 bases from J, leaving 9 bases between. CDR3 region: CASSLTDLSTDTQYF. CDR3 DNA sequence: TGTGCCAGCAGCTTAACAGACCTTAGCACAGATACGCAGTATTTT.

This clonotype appeared many times. The V call is TRBV2, the J call TRBJ2-3; 7 bases align to TRBD1. Per the germline V gene, CDR1 is SNHLY and CDR2 is FYNNEI. This CDR3 has 19 residues. Trimming cost V 4 bases and J 0 bases; bases outside gene matches: 16. The CDR3 protein is CASSVDRPGTARSTDTQYF. Written as DNA, the CDR3 is TGTGCCAGCAGTGTAGACCGACCTGGGACAGCCAGAAGCACAGATACGCAGTATTTT. The whole variable domain, remainder taken from reference TRBV2 and TRBJ2-3, is EPEVTQTPSHQVTQMGQEVILRCVPISNHLYFYWYRQILGQKVEFLVSFYNNEISEKSEIFDDQFSVERPDGSNFTLKIRSTKLEDSAMYFCASSVDRPGTARSTDTQYFGPGTRLTVL.

The rearrangement links TRBV13 to TRBJ2-5; 8 bases align to TRBD1. The CDR3 consists of 15 residues. CDR1 and CDR2 from the germline V gene are PRHDT and FYEKMQ (reference sequence). V trimming: 4 bases; J trimming: 0 bases; junction bases outside the gene matches: 4. The CDR3 loop is CASSSLTGDQETQYF. CDR3 in DNA: TGTGCCAGCAGCTCGCTGACAGGGGACCAAGAGACCCAGTACTTC.

The sample holds many counts of this clonotype. The chain employs TRBV3-1 and TRBJ2-4; D uncertain. CDR1 and CDR2 (germline): LGHDT, YNNKEL (reference sequence). The CDR3 is 15 amino acids. The V and J ends lost 4 bases and 0 bases respectively, with 10 bases between them. CDR3 residues: CASSPSELAKNIQYF. CDR3 nucleotide sequence: TGTGCCAGCAGCCCAAGTGAGTTAGCCAAAAACATTCAGTACTTC.

This clonotype was detected many times. The genes are TRBV7-6 and TRBJ2-7; no clear D. Per the germline V gene, CDR1 is SGHVS and CDR2 is FNYEAQ. This CDR3 region has 13 residues. V was clipped by 3 bases and J by 2 bases, with 8 bases between them. The CDR3 loop reads CASSLLSTYEQYF. CDR3 bases: TGTGCCAGCAGCTTGCTGAGCACCTACGAGCAGTACTTC.

The chain combines TRBV5-6 with TRBJ1-1; 7 bases fit TRBD1. The CDR3 is 15 residues long. Germline assignment: CDR1 SGHDT and CDR2 YYEEEE. V was clipped by 4 bases and J by 1 base; unmatched bases: 7. The CDR3 DNA is TGTGCCAGCAGCCTCAGGGGGAGCCCGAACACTGAAGCTTTCTTT. It translates to CASSLRGSPNTEAFF.

This clonotype was detected many times. The V call is TRBV30, the J call TRBJ1-5; a weak D match, TRBD1 (5 bases). Germline V gene sequence: CDR1 GTSNPN, CDR2 SVGIG (reference sequence). Trimming removed 0 bases from V and 7 bases from J, with 10 bases in between. This CDR3 is 13 amino acids long. The CDR3 is CAWSVAGSQPQHF. CDR3 in DNA: TGTGCCTGGAGTGTGGCAGGGTCCCAGCCCCAGCATTTT. The full variable domain, rest sourced from reference TRBV30 and TRBJ1-5, is SQTIHQWPATLVQPVGSPLSLECTVEGTSNPNLYWYRQAAGRGLQLLFYSVGIGQISSEVPQNLSASRPQDRQFILSSKKLLLSDSGFYLCAWSVAGSQPQHFGDGTRLSIL.

This clonotype was detected a few times. The chain links TRBV4-2 to TRBJ2-5, with 7 bases matching TRBD1. Germline CDR1 reads LGHNA; CDR2 reads YNFKEQ. This CDR3 comprises 17 residues. Germline trimming cut 1 base from V and 2 bases from J; bases unmatched to any gene: 10. CDR3 sequence: CASSQVGTPGQQETQYF. The CDR3 DNA reads TGTGCCAGCAGCCAAGTAGGGACCCCGGGACAGCAAGAGACCCAGTACTTC.

This clonotype was seen a handful of times. The chain is built from TRBV12-3 or TRBV12-4 and TRBJ1-4, with D possibly TRBD1 on 5 matching bases. V was clipped by 8 bases and J by 6 bases, with 19 bases between them. The CDR3 has 15 residues. The CDR3 DNA follows: TGTGCCAGCTCTAAAGAAGCAGGGATTTATGAAAAACTGTTTTTT. Amino acid sequence: CASSKEAGIYEKLFF.

The chain is built from TRBV20-1 and TRBJ2-5, with 13 bases fitting TRBD2. The V gene's germline CDR1 is DFQATT and CDR2 SNEGSKA (reference sequence). Trimming removed 2 bases from V and 4 bases from J; junction bases left unmatched: 4. This CDR3 comprises 15 residues. The CDR3 DNA follows: TGCAGTGCTAGACCTAGGACTAGCGGGAGAGAGACCCAGTACTTC. It specifies CSARPRTSGRETQYF.

This clonotype was counted between two and nine times. V and J are TRBV5-4 and TRBJ2-5, with 7 nucleotides matching TRBD1. The V and J ends lost 3 bases and 4 bases, in that order; junction bases with no gene match: 3. The CDR3 totals 13 residues. Germline CDR1 reads SGHNT; CDR2 reads YYREEE (reference sequence). CDR3 sequence (DNA): TGTGCCAGCAGCTCGGGACAGTCAGAGACCCAGTACTTC. Amino acids: CASSSGQSETQYF. The full variable domain, completed using reference TRBV5-4 and TRBJ2-5, is ETGVTQSPTHLIKTRGQQVTLRCSSQSGHNTVSWYQQALGQGPQFIFQYYREEENGRGNFPPRFSGLQFPNYSSELNVNALELDDSALYLCASSSGQSETQYFGPGTRLLVL.

V gene TRBV29-1 combines with J gene TRBJ2-7; D possibly corresponds to TRBD2 (5 bases). The V end lost 7 bases, the J end lost 3 bases, and 16 bases lay between the germline ends. The CDR3 loop spans 13 amino acids. Germline V gene lookup returns CDR1 SQVTM and CDR2 ANQGSEA. The CDR3 coding sequence is TGCAGCGCCCGGGCCGGGAAGGGCTACGAGCAGTACTTC. Translation: CSARAGKGYEQYF.

This chain uses TRBV5-1 with TRBJ2-5, with 8 bases that match TRBD2. In germline, CDR1 is SGHRS, CDR2 YFSETQ. This CDR3 spans 13 amino acids. V was pared by 6 bases and J by 4 bases, with 5 bases of the junction left unmatched. The CDR3 region is CASMSGRGETQYF. As DNA, the CDR3 is TGCGCCAGCATGAGCGGGAGAGGAGAGACCCAGTACTTC. Complete variable domain (other parts from reference TRBV5-1 and TRBJ2-5): KAGVTQTPRYLIKTRGQQVTLSCSPISGHRSVSWYQQTPGQGLQFLFEYFSETQRNKGNFPGRFSGRQFSNSRSEMNVSTLELGDSALYLCASMSGRGETQYFGPGTRLLVL.

The chain joins TRBV10-3 to TRBJ1-2; 12 nucleotides align to TRBD1. The CDR3 is 13 residues long. Germline V lookup: CDR1 ENHRY, CDR2 SYGVKD. J gave up 3 bases and V 10 bases, and 3 bases lay outside the gene matches. The CDR3 is CATGTGGYYGYTF. CDR3 bases: TGTGCCACAGGGACAGGGGGCTACTATGGCTACACCTTC.

This clonotype appeared many times. The CDR3 DNA follows: TGTGCCAGCAGTGAGACTACCTACAATGAGCAGTTCTTC. Protein sequence: CASSETTYNEQFF. The chain couples TRBV6-1 to TRBJ2-1, with a possible D match to TRBD2 (5 bases). The ends were cut back, 3 bases at V and 2 bases at J, with 5 bases in the middle. The CDR3 runs 13 residues. Germline values: CDR1 MNHNS, CDR2 SASEGT.

This clonotype has a handful of counts. This rearrangement joins TRBV20-1 to TRBJ1-4; D remains ambiguous. This CDR3 has 13 residues. Germline CDR1 DFQATT, CDR2 SNEGSKA (reference sequence). V was clipped by 0 bases and J by 3 bases, with 5 bases between them. CDR3 sequence: CSAREWANEKLFF. The CDR3 region has the DNA TGCAGTGCTAGAGAGTGGGCTAATGAAAAACTGTTTTTT.

This clonotype was detected ten times or more. This chain connects TRBV28 to TRBJ1-2; D ambiguous. Trimming stripped 7 bases from V and 8 bases from J, with 14 bases between. The CDR3 contains 12 residues. From germline, CDR1 is MDHEN and CDR2 SYDVKM. The CDR3 region has the DNA TGTGCCAGCACAGGCGGGAACCGGGGCTACACCTTC. Protein sequence: CASTGGNRGYTF.

The rearrangement uses TRBV19 and TRBJ1-5, with TRBD1 identical over 7 bases. Germline V gene lookup returns CDR1 LNHDA and CDR2 SQIVND (reference sequence). The CDR3 contains 14 residues. J was trimmed by 7 bases and V by 6 bases; bases with no gene match: 9. The CDR3 sequence: CASSPEAGGQPQHF. The CDR3 coding sequence is TGTGCCAGTAGCCCGGAGGCAGGGGGGCAGCCCCAGCATTTT.

Only a few counts were recorded for this clonotype. This chain connects TRBV24-1 to TRBJ2-7, with 8 positions matching TRBD1. Germline trimming cut 5 bases from V and 4 bases from J; bases unmatched to any gene: 3. The CDR3 extends over 13 amino acids. Germline lookup yields CDR1 KGHDR and CDR2 SFDVKD. The CDR3 DNA sequence: TGTGCCACCAGTGCGACAGGGGCTTACGAGCAGTACTTC. Translated: CATSATGAYEQYF.